This T cell receptor beta chain is drawn from a study of cytomegalovirus exposure and HLA in healthy donors. The primer mix had 60 Vbeta and 13 Jbeta primers. This table comes from immunoSEQ multiplex PCR, and its TCRdb copy is limited to in-frame clones, with some not included. The sample contains 170,000 or so clones, roughly 70% of which appear only once. This sequence was found in a male donor in good health and CMV-seronegative. Sequencing was done on a sample of PBMCs.

In DNA form, the CDR3 reads TGTGCCAGCAGCTCAAGGAGGTCAACCAGTAATAGCAATCAGCCCCAGCATTTT. Protein: CASSSRRSTSNSNQPQHF. J is TRBJ1-5 and V is TRBV28; D is unresolved. The CDR3 has 18 amino acids. In germline, CDR1 is MDHEN, CDR2 SYDVKM. Trimming took off 6 bases at V and 0 bases at J, with 21 bases between the two ends.